This record looks at one T cell receptor (beta chain) sequence and its context. The antigen is not known. The authors reverse transcribed roughly 0.5 to 1 ug RNA with random hexamers. TCRdb recomputed calls from the immunoSEQ multiplex PCR reads with MiXCR, one row per CDR3 protein. This table has over 300,000 distinct CDR3 sequences, under 95% appearing once. This sample is part of a study of CD8 T cells in Susac syndrome. Study-wide findings and caveats: An acknowledgment was made by the study that its TCR sequencing and HLA analysis involved relatively few individuals.

The CDR3 runs to 16 residues. With 4 bases removed from V and 5 bases from J, the gap between germline ends came to 18 bases. The source of this sequence is a human donor with multiple sclerosis. The chain uses TRBV12-3 or TRBV12-4 and TRBJ1-3, with TRBD1 as a possible D gene (6 bases). The sample taken for sequencing was CD4+ T cells from PBMCs. CDR3 loop: CASSSAGVGSRNTIYF. The DNA of the CDR3 is TGTGCCAGCAGTTCGGCAGGGGTTGGGTCAAGAAACACCATATATTTT.